The rows below give T cell receptor beta chains drawn from one sample of a study of shared clonotypes between healthy human individuals. Only in-frame clones appear in the TCRdb table, and some are missing; sequencing was by immunoSEQ multiplex PCR. The sample has some 1,100,000 clones, around 82% seen once. Source material: memory CD4+ T cells from PBMCs. The receptor set was obtained from a man aged 18 to 35 in good health. Some clones in this sample may be carry-over from other donors' samples. Each CDR3 is given with its conserved first and last residue. A D gene is named only where the DNA matches it firmly. Part of the rows lack a size; the others show once, few, many or a class for expanded clones.

J gene: TRBJ2-7
D gene: TRBD1
clone size: .
V gene: TRBV6-5
CDR3 DNA: TGTGCCAGCAGCCAGGGACAGGCGCGCGAGCAGTACTTC
CDR3 protein: CASSQGQAREQYF

J gene: TRBJ2-3
D gene: TRBD2
clone size: .
V gene: TRBV4-1
CDR3 DNA: TGCGCCAGCAGCCAGACGGGAGGCAGGGGCACAGATACGCAGTATTTT
CDR3 protein: CASSQTGGRGTDTQYF

J gene: TRBJ2-7
D gene: .
clone size: .
V gene: TRBV15
CDR3 DNA: TGTGCCACCAGCAGAGACAGGGGCGGCGAGCAGTACTTC
CDR3 protein: CATSRDRGGEQYF

J gene: TRBJ1-3
D gene: .
clone size: .
V gene: TRBV5-1
CDR3 DNA: TGCGCCAGCAGCTTGGGGGCAGGGGCCTCTGGAAACACCATATATTTT
CDR3 protein: CASSLGAGASGNTIYF

J gene: TRBJ1-2
D gene: .
clone size: .
V gene: TRBV27
CDR3 DNA: TGTGCCAGCAGTTTACCATGGGAAAACTATGGCTACACCTTC
CDR3 protein: CASSLPWENYGYTF

J gene: TRBJ1-3
D gene: TRBD1
clone size: .
V gene: TRBV10-3
CDR3 DNA: TGTGCCATCAGCCCCGGACAGGGGACCCGGGACTCTGGAAACACCATATATTTT
CDR3 protein: CAISPGQGTRDSGNTIYF

J gene: TRBJ2-3
D gene: TRBD2
clone size: .
V gene: TRBV7-9
CDR3 DNA: TGTGCCAGCAGCTTAGAAGGGACTAGAAATACGCAGTATTTT
CDR3 protein: CASSLEGTRNTQYF

J gene: TRBJ2-7
D gene: TRBD2
clone size: .
V gene: TRBV10-1
CDR3 DNA: TGCGCCAGCATCGCTAGCGGGAGGAGCTACGAGCAGTACTTC
CDR3 protein: CASIASGRSYEQYF

J gene: TRBJ2-6
D gene: .
clone size: .
V gene: TRBV28
CDR3 DNA: TGTGCCAGCAGTTCACAGGGAGGTGGGGCCAACGTCCTGACTTTC
CDR3 protein: CASSSQGGGANVLTF

J gene: TRBJ2-7
D gene: TRBD2
clone size: .
V gene: TRBV11-2
CDR3 DNA: TGTGCCAGCAGCTTAGGGGGACTAGCCTACGAGCAGTACTTC
CDR3 protein: CASSLGGLAYEQYF

J gene: TRBJ1-2
D gene: .
clone size: .
V gene: TRBV7-8
CDR3 DNA: TGTGCCAGCAGCCGTTCGGGGCAGGGACTTGGTGGCTACACCTTC
CDR3 protein: CASSRSGQGLGGYTF

J gene: TRBJ1-5
D gene: .
clone size: .
V gene: TRBV4-1
CDR3 DNA: TGCGCCAGCAATCGACAGGACGATAGCAATCAGCCCCAGCATTTT
CDR3 protein: CASNRQDDSNQPQHF

J gene: TRBJ2-5
D gene: .
clone size: .
V gene: TRBV29-1
CDR3 DNA: TGCAGCGTCCTAATGACCGGGGAGACCCAGTACTTC
CDR3 protein: CSVLMTGETQYF

J gene: TRBJ2-1
D gene: TRBD2
clone size: .
V gene: TRBV7-3
CDR3 DNA: TGTGCCAGCAGCATCGCGGGACTAGCGGGAGTGAATGAGCAGTTCTTC
CDR3 protein: CASSIAGLAGVNEQFF

J gene: TRBJ1-2
D gene: TRBD1
clone size: .
V gene: TRBV30
CDR3 DNA: TGTGCCTGGAGTAGGGGGCCGGAGGGCTACACCTTC
CDR3 protein: CAWSRGPEGYTF

J gene: TRBJ2-3
D gene: .
clone size: .
V gene: TRBV9
CDR3 DNA: TGTGCCAGCAGCAACGGGGCGCGGAGCACAGATACGCAGTATTTT
CDR3 protein: CASSNGARSTDTQYF

J gene: TRBJ2-6
D gene: .
clone size: .
V gene: TRBV5-4
CDR3 DNA: TGTGCCAGCAGCCCATTTCAGGGGTGGGGGGCCAACGTCCTGACTTTC
CDR3 protein: CASSPFQGWGANVLTF

J gene: TRBJ2-7
D gene: .
clone size: .
V gene: TRBV6-5
CDR3 DNA: TGTGCCAGCAGTTACTCGCCGACAGAAACCTACGAGCAGTACTTC
CDR3 protein: CASSYSPTETYEQYF

J gene: TRBJ2-2
D gene: .
clone size: .
V gene: TRBV11-3
CDR3 DNA: TGTGCCAGCAGCTCGCCTGGAGCCGGGGAGCTGTTTTTT
CDR3 protein: CASSSPGAGELFF

J gene: TRBJ2-7
D gene: .
clone size: few
V gene: TRBV5-6
CDR3 DNA: TGTGCCAGCAGCTTGGGGGCACAGGCCCTTCTACGCGAGCAGTACTTC
CDR3 protein: CASSLGAQALLREQYF

J gene: TRBJ2-5
D gene: TRBD2
clone size: .
V gene: TRBV27
CDR3 DNA: TGTGCCAGCAGCAAGGCATACTCCCCTAGCGGGCGCCAAGAGACCCAGTACTTC
CDR3 protein: CASSKAYSPSGRQETQYF

J gene: TRBJ2-1
D gene: .
clone size: once
V gene: TRBV7-8
CDR3 DNA: TGTGCCAGCACAATACAGGGTCCTGAGCAGTTCTTC
CDR3 protein: CASTIQGPEQFF

J gene: TRBJ2-6
D gene: .
clone size: .
V gene: TRBV29-1
CDR3 DNA: TGCAGCGTTTTGGGCTCTGGGGCCAACGTCCTGACTTTC
CDR3 protein: CSVLGSGANVLTF

J gene: TRBJ2-1
D gene: TRBD2
clone size: .
V gene: TRBV6-5
CDR3 DNA: TGTGCCAGCAGCGCTAGCGGTGACAATGAGCAGTTCTTC
CDR3 protein: CASSASGDNEQFF

J gene: TRBJ2-1
D gene: TRBD1
clone size: .
V gene: TRBV5-1
CDR3 DNA: TGCGCCAGCAGCTTGGAAGGGACAGGGGGCCGTGAGGAGCAGTTCTTC
CDR3 protein: CASSLEGTGGREEQFF

J gene: TRBJ2-7
D gene: .
clone size: once
V gene: TRBV9
CDR3 DNA: TGTGCCAGCAGCCCTCGAGAATCGAACCCAGGGGAGCAGTACTTC
CDR3 protein: CASSPRESNPGEQYF

J gene: TRBJ1-5
D gene: .
clone size: .
V gene: TRBV5-1
CDR3 DNA: TGCGCCAGCAGCTGGGAAACAGGGACAAGCAATCAGCCCCAGCATTTT
CDR3 protein: CASSWETGTSNQPQHF

J gene: TRBJ2-2
D gene: .
clone size: .
V gene: TRBV2
CDR3 DNA: TGTGCCAGCAGTGCCCAGCTCACCGGGGAGCTGTTTTTT
CDR3 protein: CASSAQLTGELFF

J gene: TRBJ2-7
D gene: .
clone size: .
V gene: TRBV5-1
CDR3 DNA: TGCGCCAGCAGCCCTGGAGGGGGCAGGGTGGCCTACGAGCAGTACTTC
CDR3 protein: CASSPGGGRVAYEQYF

J gene: TRBJ2-5
D gene: TRBD2
clone size: .
V gene: TRBV5-4
CDR3 DNA: TGTGCCAGCAGCTTGGGACTAGCGGTCCAAGAGACCCAGTACTTC
CDR3 protein: CASSLGLAVQETQYF

J gene: TRBJ1-4
D gene: .
clone size: .
V gene: TRBV19
CDR3 DNA: TGTGCCAGTAGTATTCAGGGCGGAAATGAAAAACTGTTTTTT
CDR3 protein: CASSIQGGNEKLFF

J gene: TRBJ2-5
D gene: .
clone size: once
V gene: TRBV18
CDR3 DNA: TGTGCCAGCTCACGCCCTCTGGGGGTTGGTCTGCAAGAGACCCAGTACTTC
CDR3 protein: CASSRPLGVGLQETQYF

J gene: TRBJ1-3
D gene: .
clone size: .
V gene: TRBV19
CDR3 DNA: TGTGCCAGTAGTATGACCCCGGCCTTTGGAAACACCATATATTTT
CDR3 protein: CASSMTPAFGNTIYF

J gene: TRBJ2-2
D gene: .
clone size: .
V gene: TRBV5-1
CDR3 DNA: TGCGCCAGCAGCTTAGGCGACAGCTGGGACCCTCTGGCTTTT
CDR3 protein: CASSLGDSWDPLAF

J gene: TRBJ1-3
D gene: TRBD1
clone size: once
V gene: TRBV7-6
CDR3 DNA: TGTGCCAGCAGCTTACCCACAGGGGGGACCCTTACAAACACCATATATTTT
CDR3 protein: CASSLPTGGTLTNTIYF

J gene: TRBJ2-5
D gene: TRBD2
clone size: .
V gene: TRBV11-3
CDR3 DNA: TGTGCCAGCAGCTTGGGTAGCGGGAGATCGGAGACCCAGTACTTC
CDR3 protein: CASSLGSGRSETQYF

J gene: TRBJ1-4
D gene: .
clone size: .
V gene: TRBV27
CDR3 DNA: TGTGCCAGCAGTTTCAGACGTAATGAAAAACTGTTTTTT
CDR3 protein: CASSFRRNEKLFF

J gene: TRBJ2-2
D gene: TRBD1
clone size: .
V gene: TRBV7-3
CDR3 DNA: TGTGCCAGCAGCTACAACAGGGGTGGGACCGGGGAGCTGTTTTTT
CDR3 protein: CASSYNRGGTGELFF

J gene: TRBJ2-7
D gene: .
clone size: .
V gene: TRBV7-2
CDR3 DNA: TGTGCCAGCAGCGCCCTGGGGGTCCCTCCCGAGCAGTACTTC
CDR3 protein: CASSALGVPPEQYF

J gene: TRBJ2-7
D gene: .
clone size: once
V gene: TRBV7-2
CDR3 DNA: TGTGCCAGCAGAGAGAGGGGCGGGACCGGATCCTACGAGCAGTACTTC
CDR3 protein: CASRERGGTGSYEQYF

J gene: TRBJ2-1
D gene: TRBD2
clone size: few
V gene: TRBV10-1
CDR3 DNA: TGCGCCAGCAGTGAGGTACTAGCGGGCTCCTACAATGAGCAGTTCTTC
CDR3 protein: CASSEVLAGSYNEQFF

J gene: TRBJ2-7
D gene: .
clone size: .
V gene: TRBV27
CDR3 DNA: TGTGCCAGCAGTTTAAGGGCTCCAGCAGCGTCGTTCTCCTACGAGCAGTACTTC
CDR3 protein: CASSLRAPAASFSYEQYF

J gene: TRBJ2-7
D gene: .
clone size: .
V gene: TRBV27
CDR3 DNA: TGTGCCAGCAGTTTTCGCGGGAAAGCCTACGAGCAGTACTTC
CDR3 protein: CASSFRGKAYEQYF

J gene: TRBJ1-2
D gene: .
clone size: .
V gene: TRBV28
CDR3 DNA: TGTGCCAGCATCGGGAGCAGGGTTAACTATGGCTACACCTTC
CDR3 protein: CASIGSRVNYGYTF

J gene: TRBJ1-2
D gene: .
clone size: .
V gene: TRBV5-6
CDR3 DNA: TGTGCCAGCAATGAGGGCCAGGGCATCGAGAACTATGGCTACACCTTC
CDR3 protein: CASNEGQGIENYGYTF

J gene: TRBJ1-1
D gene: TRBD1
clone size: .
V gene: TRBV6-5
CDR3 DNA: TGTGCCAGCAGTTACGGGGACAGGCCGAACACTGAAGCTTTCTTT
CDR3 protein: CASSYGDRPNTEAFF

J gene: TRBJ2-7
D gene: TRBD2
clone size: few
V gene: TRBV28
CDR3 DNA: TGTGCCAGCAGTTTAGGATCGACTAGCCGCGAGCAGTACTTC
CDR3 protein: CASSLGSTSREQYF